The rows below give T cell receptor beta chains drawn from one sample of a study of T cells in Graves' hyperthyroidism and ophthalmopathy. TCRdb processed the multiplex PCR reads anew with MiXCR; each CDR3 protein has one entry. The repertoire consists of some 770,000 distinct CDR3 sequences, with roughly 15% occurring once and the leading ten covering about 8.4%. Specimen: blood. These receptors all come from a man younger than 30 with Graves' hyperthyroidism. Each CDR3 is given with its conserved first and last residue. D genes are given only for firm matches. Clone sizes are given selectively: once, few, many, or a class where the clone is expanded.

TRBJ1-5 | . | TRBV6-1 | many | TGTGCCAGCAGTCCCCGAGCTCGGCAGGGGAATCAGCCCCAGCATTTT | CASSPRARQGNQPQHF
TRBJ1-5 | . | TRBV29-1 | . | TGCAGCGTTGGTCGGCCCAATCAGCCCCAGCATTTT | CSVGRPNQPQHF
TRBJ2-2 | TRBD1 | TRBV12-3/TRBV12-4 | few | TGTGCCAGCAGTTTGGGGACAGGGGGAAAGTTTTTT | CASSLGTGGKFF
TRBJ2-4 | . | TRBV5-5 | few | TGTGCCAGCAGCGCCGCCGTAAACATTCAGTACTTC | CASSAAVNIQYF
TRBJ2-3 | TRBD2 | TRBV24-1 | many | TGTGCCACCAGTATCGCGGCGGGAGGGCTACATGATACGCAGTATTTT | CATSIAAGGLHDTQYF
TRBJ2-7 | . | TRBV20-1 | many | TGCAGTGCGGCTCGGAGGGAGCAGTACTTC | CSAARREQYF
TRBJ2-7 | . | TRBV3-1 | many | TGTGCCAGCAGGGGTCGGAGGGGCGAGCAGTACTTC | CASRGRRGEQYF
TRBJ2-7 | TRBD2 | TRBV11-2 | many | TGTGCCAGCAGCTTAGGGGAGGGCCCCTACGAGCAGTACTTC | CASSLGEGPYEQYF
TRBJ2-3 | . | TRBV30 | many | TGTGCCTGGACCCCCCCCCTCAACACAGATACGCAGTATTTT | CAWTPPLNTDTQYF
TRBJ2-1 | TRBD2 | TRBV10-3 | . | TGTGCCATCAGTGGTTCTGGGGGAACTAGCGGGGGCCGCTCCTACAATGAGCAGTTCTTC | CAISGSGGTSGGRSYNEQFF
TRBJ1-2 | . | TRBV7-2 | . | TGTGCCCGGCGGGGGGCCGGGAACTATGGCTACACCTTC | CARRGAGNYGYTF
TRBJ2-3 | TRBD2 | TRBV9 | many | TGTGCCAGCAGCGTTGGAGTCGCGGGAGGGCCACGTCGAGATACGCAGTATTTT | CASSVGVAGGPRRDTQYF
TRBJ1-2 | TRBD1 | TRBV12-5 | . | TGTGCTAGTGGTTTGGTACCGGACAGGGCAGGCCTCGGCTACACCTTC | CASGLVPDRAGLGYTF
TRBJ2-5 | . | TRBV20-1 | few | TGCAGTGCTTTTGGACAGAGCCTGGGGACCCAGTACTTC | CSAFGQSLGTQYF
TRBJ1-4 | . | TRBV7-3 | . | TGTGCCAGCAGCTTTAAGGGCAAGGGCGGTCGGGGTTGGGGTGGGGTTAGGTCTAATGAAAAACTGTTTTTT | CASSFKGKGGRGWGGVRSNEKLFF
TRBJ1-1 | . | TRBV18 | . | TGTGCCAGCTCACCACGACAGGCCTTCGGGAACACTGAAGCTTTCTTT | CASSPRQAFGNTEAFF
TRBJ2-7 | TRBD1 | TRBV6-1 | many | TGTGCCAGCAGTGAGCCCGCCGGGACAGGGTTCTACGAGCAGTACTTC | CASSEPAGTGFYEQYF
TRBJ1-1 | . | TRBV19 | few | TGTGCCAGTATGTGGGGGGTAGGGAACACTGAAGCTTTCTTT | CASMWGVGNTEAFF
TRBJ2-3 | TRBD1 | TRBV7-3 | many | TGTGCCAGCAGTAGCCGGGACAGGGGGCGGTTTAGCACAGATACGCAGTATTTT | CASSSRDRGRFSTDTQYF
TRBJ2-7 | . | TRBV5-6 | few | TGTGCCAGCAGCTTGTTACAGACCAACGAGCAGTACTTC | CASSLLQTNEQYF
TRBJ2-1 | . | TRBV2 | . | TGTGCCAGCAGTCAGAGGTGGGCCTTTTACAATGAGCAGTTCTTC | CASSQRWAFYNEQFF
TRBJ2-5 | TRBD2 | TRBV10-3 | few | TGTGCCATCAGGGGGGGGGACGGGTACCAAGAGACCCAGTACTTC | CAIRGGDGYQETQYF
TRBJ2-3 | TRBD2 | TRBV28 | . | TGTGCCAGCAGCCGGGGACTAGCGGGAGGGCCTTCAGATACGCAGTATTTT | CASSRGLAGGPSDTQYF
TRBJ2-7 | . | TRBV27 | . | TGTGCCAGCAGGCCTTCGGGGGGCTTAGACGAGCAGTACTTC | CASRPSGGLDEQYF
TRBJ2-1 | . | TRBV27 | many | TGTGCCAGCAGTCCTGGGACTTCCCCTCTCAATGAGCAGTTCTTC | CASSPGTSPLNEQFF
TRBJ2-5 | TRBD2 | TRBV19 | few | TGTGCCAGTAGTATCGACGCGGGAGCAGAGACCCAGTACTTC | CASSIDAGAETQYF
TRBJ2-5 | TRBD1 | TRBV7-9 | few | TGTGCCAGCAGCCCTTCCATCGGGACAGGCTCGAGAATGGAGACCCAGTACTTC | CASSPSIGTGSRMETQYF
TRBJ2-3 | . | TRBV18 | many | TGTGCCAGCTCACCGAAGAGCACAGATACGCAGTATTTT | CASSPKSTDTQYF
TRBJ2-7 | TRBD1 | TRBV12-3/TRBV12-4 | many | TGTGCCAGCAGTTTAATACAGGGGCACTACGAGCAGTACTTC | CASSLIQGHYEQYF
TRBJ2-7 | TRBD2 | TRBV18 | . | TGTGCCAGCTCACCACCGGGCCGACTAGCGGGAGAGTACGAGCAGTACTTC | CASSPPGRLAGEYEQYF
TRBJ2-7 | TRBD2 | TRBV11-3 | many | TGTGCCAGCAGCCGGGGGAGCGGGAGCGACGAGCAGTACTTC | CASSRGSGSDEQYF
TRBJ2-3 | . | TRBV12-3/TRBV12-4 | . | TGTGCCAGCAGCCATATGAGTTGGTTACGCACAGATGCGCAGTATTTT | CASSHMSWLRTDAQYF
TRBJ1-2 | . | TRBV5-1 | many | TGCGCCAGCAGCCCCGGGAACAGTTTATATGGCTACACCTTC | CASSPGNSLYGYTF
TRBJ1-2 | . | TRBV2 | many | TGTGCCAGCAGTGCTGTGTCCCCCTATGGCTACACCTTC | CASSAVSPYGYTF
TRBJ2-2 | . | TRBV3-1 | many | TGTGCCGCCTACAGCACCGGGGAGCTGTTTTTT | CAAYSTGELFF
TRBJ1-2 | . | TRBV28 | . | TGTGCCACCCACCTGACGGGGAATGGCTACACCTTC | CATHLTGNGYTF
TRBJ2-1 | . | TRBV10-3 | . | TGTGCCATTTCCATAGCGGAGACGGAGAATGAGCAGTTCTTC | CAISIAETENEQFF
TRBJ2-3 | . | TRBV12-3/TRBV12-4 | many | TGTGCCAGCAGCTCACACTATACTAGCACAGATACGCAGTATTTT | CASSSHYTSTDTQYF
TRBJ2-3 | . | TRBV6-1 | many | TGTGCCAGCACCTTGAAGGAGACAGATACGCAGTATTTT | CASTLKETDTQYF
TRBJ2-7 | . | TRBV20-1 | many | TGCAGTGCTAGAGACCCCAGGGCAGGGAACTACGAGCAGTACTTC | CSARDPRAGNYEQYF
TRBJ2-7 | . | TRBV7-9 | . | TGTGCCAGCACCTTTTGGACCTACGGGAACCGAGCCTACGAGCAGTACTTC | CASTFWTYGNRAYEQYF
TRBJ1-6 | TRBD1 | TRBV7-3 | many | TGTGCCAGCAGCACCTTGGGACAGGGTTCACCCCTCCACTTT | CASSTLGQGSPLHF
TRBJ2-1 | . | TRBV28 | many | TGTGCCAGCAGTTTAACAGGGTCGATTTACAATGAGCAGTTCTTC | CASSLTGSIYNEQFF
TRBJ2-3 | . | TRBV28 | many | TGTGCCAGCAGTTTAGTGGAGTTCGGAGATACGCAGTATTTT | CASSLVEFGDTQYF
TRBJ2-5 | . | TRBV12-5 | few | TGTGCTAGTGGTTTGTTGCAGGAGACCCAGTACTTC | CASGLLQETQYF
TRBJ1-2 | . | TRBV11-3 | few | TGTGCCAGCAGCTTAGTTCTCCGGACAGATAACTATGGCTACACCTTC | CASSLVLRTDNYGYTF
TRBJ1-5 | . | TRBV28 | . | TGTGCCAGCAGCCGAGGGGGGTGGGCCAATCAGCCCCAGCATTTT | CASSRGGWANQPQHF
TRBJ2-1 | . | TRBV19 | few | TGTGCCAGTAGTTCCGGAGTTCGGTACAATGAGCAGTTCTTC | CASSSGVRYNEQFF
TRBJ2-1 | . | TRBV30 | . | TGTGCCTGGAGTGTACAGAAGAGCAATGAGCAGTTCTTC | CAWSVQKSNEQFF
TRBJ2-1 | TRBD2 | TRBV9 | . | TGTGCCAGCAGCGAGGGACTAGCGGTCGACTACAATGAGCAGTTCTTC | CASSEGLAVDYNEQFF
TRBJ1-1 | . | TRBV6-2/TRBV6-3 | many | TGTGCCAGCTGTGGGCGGTTCATGAACACTGAAGCTTTCTTT | CASCGRFMNTEAFF
TRBJ2-4 | TRBD1 | TRBV28 | . | TGTGCCAGCAGTATTACAGGGGTGGCCAAAAACATTCAGTACTTC | CASSITGVAKNIQYF
TRBJ1-1 | TRBD1 | TRBV3-1 | many | TGTGCCAGCGGCCAAGATAGGACAGGAGCGAACACTGAAGCTTTCTTT | CASGQDRTGANTEAFF
TRBJ2-1 | . | TRBV14 | . | TGTGCCAGCAGCTTTGGACCGGGCGATGAGCAGTTCTTC | CASSFGPGDEQFF
TRBJ2-3 | TRBD2 | TRBV10-2 | . | TGCGCCAGCAGTGATTCGGCCGGGAGGGCCACAGATACGCAGTATTTT | CASSDSAGRATDTQYF
TRBJ1-6 | . | TRBV7-9 | few | TGTGCCAGCAGCTTAGAGGGGGGCCAATCACCCCTCCACTTT | CASSLEGGQSPLHF
TRBJ2-7 | . | TRBV12-3/TRBV12-4 | many | TGTGCCAGCAGTTTGGCTTGGGGGTACTACTCCTACGAGCAGTACTTC | CASSLAWGYYSYEQYF